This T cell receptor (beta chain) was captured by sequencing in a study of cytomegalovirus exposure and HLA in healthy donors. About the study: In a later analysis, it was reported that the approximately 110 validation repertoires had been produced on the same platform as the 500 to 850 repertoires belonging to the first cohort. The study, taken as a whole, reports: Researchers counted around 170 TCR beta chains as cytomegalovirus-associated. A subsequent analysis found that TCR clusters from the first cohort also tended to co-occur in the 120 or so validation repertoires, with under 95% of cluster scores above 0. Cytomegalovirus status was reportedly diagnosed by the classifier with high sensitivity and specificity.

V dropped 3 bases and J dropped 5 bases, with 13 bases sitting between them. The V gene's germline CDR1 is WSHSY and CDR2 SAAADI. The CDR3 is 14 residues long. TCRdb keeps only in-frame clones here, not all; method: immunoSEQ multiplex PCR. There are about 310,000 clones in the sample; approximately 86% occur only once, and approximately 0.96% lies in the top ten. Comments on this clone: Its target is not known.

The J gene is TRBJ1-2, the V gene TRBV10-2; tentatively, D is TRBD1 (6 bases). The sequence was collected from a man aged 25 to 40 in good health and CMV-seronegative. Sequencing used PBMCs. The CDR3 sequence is CASSDGGARYGYTF. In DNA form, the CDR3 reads TGCGCCAGCAGTGATGGGGGGGCGCGTTATGGCTACACCTTC.